This is a list of T cell receptor beta chains from one sample in a study of OX40 agonist ivuxolimab in advanced cancers. Clones were sequenced by immunoSEQ multiplex PCR, and TCRdb holds only the in-frame ones, with some missing. The sample holds some 3,500 clones, around 80% seen once. Sequencing used CD4+ or CD8+ T cells sorted from blood, obtained in a trial of the OX40 agonist ivuxolimab. The source of these receptors is an adult with an advanced solid tumor such as melanoma, head and neck, liver or kidney cancer. CDR3s include the opening cysteine and the closing phenylalanine or tryptophan. The D gene is left open where the match is weak. Clone size is shown for a subset of rows, as once, few, many or a class of expanded clone.

D | J | V | size | CDR3 | DNA
TRBD2 | TRBJ2-3 | TRBV19 | once | CASSREIAGGGADTQYF | TGTGCCAGTAGTAGAGAAATAGCGGGAGGAGGGGCAGATACGCAGTATTTT
TRBD2 | TRBJ2-1 | TRBV9 | - | CASSVTAGANEQFF | TGTGCCAGCAGCGTAACAGCGGGAGCGAATGAGCAGTTCTTC
- | TRBJ2-1 | TRBV4-3 | - | CASKRDSSSYNEQFF | TGCGCCAGCAAACGGGACTCCAGCTCCTACAATGAGCAGTTCTTC
- | TRBJ2-7 | TRBV9 | - | CASSPTGNSYEQYF | TGTGCCAGCAGCCCCACAGGGAACTCCTACGAGCAGTACTTC
- | TRBJ2-1 | TRBV7-9 | once | CASSVGSFEQFF | TGTGCCAGCAGCGTAGGTAGTTTTGAGCAGTTCTTC
- | TRBJ2-3 | TRBV4-2 | large | CASSQGQYRTDTQYF | TGTGCCAGCAGCCAAGGACAGTACCGCACAGATACGCAGTATTTT
- | TRBJ2-3 | TRBV5-6 | - | CASSFGDSDTDTQYF | TGTGCCAGCAGCTTTGGGGATTCGGATACAGATACGCAGTATTTT
TRBD1 | TRBJ1-1 | TRBV2 | - | CASSSLRSGTGNTEAFF | TGTGCCAGCAGCTCATTACGATCCGGGACAGGGAACACTGAAGCTTTCTTT
- | TRBJ1-2 | TRBV7-3 | - | CASSPGPRDGYTF | TGTGCCAGCAGCCCCGGACCGAGGGATGGCTACACCTTC
TRBD2 | TRBJ2-2 | TRBV5-6 | - | CASSLGAGAAGELFF | TGTGCCAGCAGCTTAGGGGCGGGAGCGGCCGGGGAGCTGTTTTTT
- | TRBJ1-1 | TRBV5-6 | once | CASSLARATTSNTEAFF | TGTGCCAGCAGCTTGGCACGGGCTACAACATCGAACACTGAAGCTTTCTTT
- | TRBJ2-2 | TRBV25-1 | - | CASSDAEGVTGELFF | TGTGCCAGCAGTGACGCTGAGGGTGTAACCGGGGAGCTGTTTTTT
- | TRBJ2-1 | TRBV7-9 | - | CASSPEIAYNEQFF | TGTGCCAGCAGCCCCGAGATAGCATACAATGAGCAGTTCTTC
- | TRBJ2-3 | TRBV29-1 | - | CSVEEVGDTQYF | TGCAGCGTTGAAGAGGTGGGGGATACGCAGTATTTT
TRBD1 | TRBJ1-2 | TRBV6-5 | - | CASSLTGGVYGYTF | TGTGCCAGCAGCCTGACAGGGGGCGTCTATGGCTACACCTTC
TRBD1 | TRBJ1-6 | TRBV14 | once | CASAITGGNSPLHF | TGTGCCAGCGCGATTACAGGGGGCAATTCACCCCTCCACTTT
- | TRBJ2-2 | TRBV9 | - | CASSDRVNTGELFF | TGTGCCAGCAGCGACAGGGTAAACACCGGGGAGCTGTTTTTT
TRBD2 | TRBJ2-1 | TRBV10-3 | - | CAISEGTSGRMAVDEQFF | TGTGCCATCAGTGAGGGGACTAGCGGGAGGATGGCGGTGGATGAGCAGTTCTTC